The entry that follows covers one T cell receptor (beta chain) sequence. The antigen is unknown. Only in-frame clones appear in the TCRdb table, and some are missing; sequencing was by immunoSEQ multiplex PCR. The table has roughly 70,000 clones, approximately 88% seen once; the top ten hold about 2.1%. Per germline, CDR1 LNHDA and CDR2 SQIVND (reference sequence). This CDR3 contains 13 residues. V gave up 2 bases and J gave up 1 base, with 5 bases separating them. These data belong to a study of OX40 agonist ivuxolimab in advanced cancers. Whole-study results and caveats: Those patients achieving a partial response at 0.1-3.0 mg/kg showed among the lowest clonal expansion.

The clonotype comes from an adult with an advanced solid tumor such as melanoma, head and neck, liver or kidney cancer. The source was CD4+ or CD8+ T cells sorted from blood, collected in a trial of the OX40 agonist ivuxolimab. This chain joins TRBV19 and TRBJ1-1; D remains unclear. CDR3 residues: CASSIRGNTEAFF. CDR3 DNA: TGTGCCAGTAGTATACGGGGGAACACTGAAGCTTTCTTT.